These 4 T cell receptor beta chains were sequenced from one sample in a study of blood T cell repertoires in COVID-19. Clones were sequenced by immunoSEQ multiplex PCR, and TCRdb holds only the in-frame ones, with some missing. The table includes approximately 150,000 clones, roughly 87% detected once. Sequencing was performed on peripheral blood. Receptors were obtained from a woman aged 45-65 years with acute or convalescent COVID-19.

The J gene is TRBJ1-5, the V gene TRBV24-1; possible D gene TRBD1, 5 bases. The CDR3 runs to 15 residues. CDR1 is KGHDR, CDR2 SFDVKD, per germline. V lost 3 bases, J lost 0 bases, and 8 bases lay in between. The CDR3 coding sequence is TGTGCCACCAGTGATGACAGTTATAGCAATCAGCCCCAGCATTTT. Amino acid sequence: CATSDDSYSNQPQHF.

The chain is built from TRBV7-9 and TRBJ2-1; 13 positions match TRBD2. The V segment lost 5 bases and the J segment 7 bases; nucleotides outside the gene matches: 11. This CDR3 spans 17 amino acids. Looked up from germline, CDR1 is SEHNR and CDR2 is FQNEAQ (reference sequence). Here the CDR3 reads CASSPRMRLAGGNEQFF. In DNA form, the CDR3 reads TGTGCCAGCAGCCCACGGATGAGACTAGCGGGGGGAAATGAGCAGTTCTTC.

This clone was observed once. This sequence joins TRBV5-4 and TRBJ2-2; 8 bases map to TRBD1. The CDR3 contains 13 residues. Trimming at V came to 4 bases and at J to 7 bases, leaving 3 bases not matched to a gene. From germline, CDR1 is SGHNT and CDR2 YYREEE (reference sequence). For the CDR3, the DNA is TGTGCCAGCAGCCTAGGACAGGGCGGGGAGCTGTTTTTT. It translates to CASSLGQGGELFF.

V and J are TRBV3-1 (or the pseudogene TRBV3-2) and TRBJ2-6, with no clear D. The CDR3 runs 16 residues. From germline, CDR1 is LGHDT and CDR2 YNNKEL (reference sequence). The germline V and J ends were trimmed by 5 bases and 1 base, with 12 bases remaining between them. CDR3 in DNA: TGTGCCAGCAGCTATACCGGTTTGTCTGGGGCCAACGTCCTGACTTTC. Amino acids: CASSYTGLSGANVLTF.